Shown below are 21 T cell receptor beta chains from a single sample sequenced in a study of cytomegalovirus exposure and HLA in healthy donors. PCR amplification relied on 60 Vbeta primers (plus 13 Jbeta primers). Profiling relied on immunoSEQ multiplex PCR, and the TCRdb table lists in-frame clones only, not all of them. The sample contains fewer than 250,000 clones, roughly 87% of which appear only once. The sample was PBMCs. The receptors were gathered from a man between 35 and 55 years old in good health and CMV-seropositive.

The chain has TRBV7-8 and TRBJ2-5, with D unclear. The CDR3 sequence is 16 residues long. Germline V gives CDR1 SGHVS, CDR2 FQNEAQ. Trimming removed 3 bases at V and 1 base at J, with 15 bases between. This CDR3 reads CASSLGIHLVQETQYF. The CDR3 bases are TGTGCCAGCAGCTTGGGTATTCACCTAGTCCAAGAGACCCAGTACTTC.

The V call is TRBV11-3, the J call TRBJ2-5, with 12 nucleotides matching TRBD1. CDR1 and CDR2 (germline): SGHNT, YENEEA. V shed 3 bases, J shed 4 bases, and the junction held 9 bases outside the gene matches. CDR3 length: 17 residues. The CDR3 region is CASSLGGTGGAGETQYF. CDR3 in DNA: TGTGCCAGCAGCTTGGGGGGGACAGGGGGCGCGGGAGAGACCCAGTACTTC.

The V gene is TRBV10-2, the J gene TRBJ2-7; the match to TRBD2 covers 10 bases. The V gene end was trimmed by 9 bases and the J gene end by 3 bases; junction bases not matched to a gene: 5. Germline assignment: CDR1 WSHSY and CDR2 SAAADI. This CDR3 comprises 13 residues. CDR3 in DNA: TGCGCCAGTGGGACTAGCGATCGCTACGAGCAGTACGTC. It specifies CASGTSDRYEQYV.

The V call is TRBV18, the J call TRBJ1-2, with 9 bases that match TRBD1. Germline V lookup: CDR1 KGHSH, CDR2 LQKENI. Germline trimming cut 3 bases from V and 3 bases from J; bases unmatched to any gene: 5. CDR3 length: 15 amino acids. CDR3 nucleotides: TGTGCCAGCTCACCGGGACAGGGTTCGGACTATGGCTACACCTTC. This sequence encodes CASSPGQGSDYGYTF.

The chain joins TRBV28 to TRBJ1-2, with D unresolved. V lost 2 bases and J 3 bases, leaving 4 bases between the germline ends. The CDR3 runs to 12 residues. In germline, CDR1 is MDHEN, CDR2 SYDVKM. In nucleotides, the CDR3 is TGTGCCAGCAGTTTACTACACTATGGCTACACCTTC. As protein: CASSLLHYGYTF.

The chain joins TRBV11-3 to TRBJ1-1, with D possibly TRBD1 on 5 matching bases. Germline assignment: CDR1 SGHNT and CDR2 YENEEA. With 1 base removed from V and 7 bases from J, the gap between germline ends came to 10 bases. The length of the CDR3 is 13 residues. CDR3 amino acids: CASSLGGANEAFF. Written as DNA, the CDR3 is TGTGCCAGCAGCTTAGGTGGGGCCAATGAAGCTTTCTTT.

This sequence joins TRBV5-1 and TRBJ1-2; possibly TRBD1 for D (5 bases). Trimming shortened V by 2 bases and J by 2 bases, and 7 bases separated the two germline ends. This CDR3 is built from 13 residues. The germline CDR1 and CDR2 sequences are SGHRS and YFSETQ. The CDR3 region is CASSLPGNYGYTF. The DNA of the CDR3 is TGCGCCAGCAGCTTACCAGGGAACTATGGCTACACCTTC.

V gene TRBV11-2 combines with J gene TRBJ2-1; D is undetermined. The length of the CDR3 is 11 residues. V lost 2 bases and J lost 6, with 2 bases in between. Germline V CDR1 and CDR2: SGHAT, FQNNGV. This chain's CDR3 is CASSLLNEQFF. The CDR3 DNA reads TGTGCCAGCAGCTTACTCAATGAGCAGTTCTTC.

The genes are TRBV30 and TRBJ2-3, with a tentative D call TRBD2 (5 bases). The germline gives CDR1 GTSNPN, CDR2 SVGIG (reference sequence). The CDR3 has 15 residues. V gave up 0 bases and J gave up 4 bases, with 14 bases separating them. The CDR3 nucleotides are TGTGCCTGGAGTGTACTCGCCGAGGGATCAGATACGCAGTATTTT. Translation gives CAWSVLAEGSDTQYF.

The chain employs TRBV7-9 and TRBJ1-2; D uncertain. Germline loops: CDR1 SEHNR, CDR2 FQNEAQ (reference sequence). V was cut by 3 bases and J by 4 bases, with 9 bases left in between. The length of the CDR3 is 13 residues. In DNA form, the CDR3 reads TGTGCCAGCAGCTTGCCCACGGGCTATGGCTACACCTTC. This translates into CASSLPTGYGYTF.

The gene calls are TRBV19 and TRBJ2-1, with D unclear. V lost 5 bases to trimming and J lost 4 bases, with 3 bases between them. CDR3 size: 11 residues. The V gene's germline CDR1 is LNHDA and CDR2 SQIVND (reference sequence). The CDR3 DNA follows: TGTGCCAGTAGTGTATACAATGAGCAGTTCTTC. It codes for CASSVYNEQFF.

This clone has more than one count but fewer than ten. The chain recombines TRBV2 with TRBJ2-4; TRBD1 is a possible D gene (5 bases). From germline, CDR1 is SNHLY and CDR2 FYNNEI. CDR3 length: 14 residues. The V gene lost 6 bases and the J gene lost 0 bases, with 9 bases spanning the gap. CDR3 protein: CASRQTVAKNIQYF. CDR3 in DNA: TGTGCCAGCAGGCAGACAGTAGCCAAAAACATTCAGTACTTC.

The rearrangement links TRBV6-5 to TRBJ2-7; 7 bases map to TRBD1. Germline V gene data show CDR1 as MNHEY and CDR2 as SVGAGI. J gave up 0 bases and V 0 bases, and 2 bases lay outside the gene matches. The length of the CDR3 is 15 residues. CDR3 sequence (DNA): TGTGCCAGCAGTTACTCGAACAGGGGCTCCTACGAGCAGTACTTC. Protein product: CASSYSNRGSYEQYF.

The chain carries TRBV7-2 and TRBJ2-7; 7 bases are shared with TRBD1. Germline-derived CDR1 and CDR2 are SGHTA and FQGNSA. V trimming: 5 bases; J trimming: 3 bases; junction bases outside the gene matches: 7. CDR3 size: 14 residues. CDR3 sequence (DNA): TGTGCCAGCAGCCTGAAATGGGACAGCTACGAGCAGTACGTC. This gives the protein CASSLKWDSYEQYV.

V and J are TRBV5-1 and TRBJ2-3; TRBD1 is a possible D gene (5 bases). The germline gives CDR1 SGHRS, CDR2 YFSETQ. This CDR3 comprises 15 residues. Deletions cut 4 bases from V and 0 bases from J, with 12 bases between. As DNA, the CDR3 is TGCGCCAGCAGCCCCTCGGACATAAGCACAGATACGCAGTATTTT. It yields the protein CASSPSDISTDTQYF.

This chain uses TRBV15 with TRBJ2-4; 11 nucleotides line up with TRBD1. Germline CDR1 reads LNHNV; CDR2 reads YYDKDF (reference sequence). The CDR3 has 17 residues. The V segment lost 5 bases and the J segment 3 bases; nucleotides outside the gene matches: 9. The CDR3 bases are TGTGCCACCAGCGGGACAGGGGGTGGGTATGGCAAAAACATTCAGTACTTC. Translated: CATSGTGGGYGKNIQYF.

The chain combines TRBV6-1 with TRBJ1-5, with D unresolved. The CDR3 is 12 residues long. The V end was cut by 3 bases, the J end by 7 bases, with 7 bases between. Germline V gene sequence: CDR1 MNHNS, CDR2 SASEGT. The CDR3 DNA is TGTGCCAGCAGTGATCCTATACAGCCCCAGCATTTT. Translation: CASSDPIQPQHF.

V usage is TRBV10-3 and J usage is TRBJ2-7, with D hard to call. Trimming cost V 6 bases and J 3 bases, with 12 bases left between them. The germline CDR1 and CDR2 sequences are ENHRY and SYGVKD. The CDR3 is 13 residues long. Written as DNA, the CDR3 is TGTGCCATCAGGGCAGAACTACTCTACGAGCAGTACTTC. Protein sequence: CAIRAELLYEQYF.

CDR3 protein: CASSLAGRNTEAFF. For the CDR3, the DNA is TGTGCCAGCAGCTTGGCAGGGCGGAACACTGAAGCTTTCTTT. V gene TRBV5-6 combines with J gene TRBJ1-1; TRBD1 is a possible D gene (5 bases). CDR1 SGHDT and CDR2 YYEEEE come from the germline V gene. The CDR3 runs to 14 residues. Trimming pared 0 bases from V and 1 base from J, leaving 7 bases between.

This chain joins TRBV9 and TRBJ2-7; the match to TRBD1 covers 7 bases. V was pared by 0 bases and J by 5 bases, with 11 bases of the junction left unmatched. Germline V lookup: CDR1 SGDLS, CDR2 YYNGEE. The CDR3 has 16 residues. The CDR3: CASSVGEHRGWHEQYF. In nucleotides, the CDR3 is TGTGCCAGCAGCGTAGGCGAACACAGGGGTTGGCACGAGCAGTACTTC. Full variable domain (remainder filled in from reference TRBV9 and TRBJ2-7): DSGVTQTPKHLITATGQRVTLRCSPRSGDLSVYWYQQSLDQGLQFLIQYYNGEERAKGNILERFSAQQFPDLHSELNLSSLELGDSALYFCASSVGEHRGWHEQYFGPGTRLTVT.

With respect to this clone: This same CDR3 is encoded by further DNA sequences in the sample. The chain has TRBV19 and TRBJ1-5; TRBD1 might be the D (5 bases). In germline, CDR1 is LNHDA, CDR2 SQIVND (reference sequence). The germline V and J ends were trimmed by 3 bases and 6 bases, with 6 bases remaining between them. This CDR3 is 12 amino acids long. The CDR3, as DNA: TGTGCCAGTAGTATGGGGGGTCAGCCCCAGCATTTT. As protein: CASSMGGQPQHF.